Ten or more counts support the clone carrying this T cell receptor (beta chain). The data stem from a study of T cells in Graves' hyperthyroidism and ophthalmopathy. Uncontrolled infection, other autoimmune disease, pregnancy or lactation led to exclusion. Thyroid ultrasound and orbital computed tomography, with clinical symptoms and serum thyroxine and TRAb, informed diagnoses. What was amplified from RNA transcripts were TCR beta CDR3 regions. HTBI primers were employed in a first-round RT-PCR of the TCR CDR3. TCRdb fed the multiplex PCR reads into MiXCR, producing one record per CDR3 protein. The table records roughly 570,000 distinct CDR3 sequences, around a sixth of them present only once. The sequencing sample was made of blood. This TCR derives from a young woman with Graves' hyperthyroidism.

The CDR3 nucleotides are TGTGCCAGCAGCTTGGGGGACTTCTCCGAAGAGACCCAGTACTTC. Its protein product is CASSLGDFSEETQYF. V is TRBV7-9 and J is TRBJ2-5, with a tentative D call TRBD2 (6 bases). The germline gives CDR1 SEHNR, CDR2 FQNEAQ (reference sequence). V dropped 3 bases and J dropped 3 bases, with 14 bases sitting between them. CDR3 size: 15 residues.